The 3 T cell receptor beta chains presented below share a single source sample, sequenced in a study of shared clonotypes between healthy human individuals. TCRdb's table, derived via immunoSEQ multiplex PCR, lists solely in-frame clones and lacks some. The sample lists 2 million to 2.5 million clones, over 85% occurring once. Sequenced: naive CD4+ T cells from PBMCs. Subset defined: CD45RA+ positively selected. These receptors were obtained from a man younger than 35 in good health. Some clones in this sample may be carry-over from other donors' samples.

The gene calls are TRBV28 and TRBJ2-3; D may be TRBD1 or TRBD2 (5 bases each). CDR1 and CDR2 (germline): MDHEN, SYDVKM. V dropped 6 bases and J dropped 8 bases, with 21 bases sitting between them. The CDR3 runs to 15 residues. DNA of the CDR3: TGTGCCAGCAGCAAGACCGGGGCCTCTTTGCGTACGCAGTATTTT. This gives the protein CASSKTGASLRTQYF.

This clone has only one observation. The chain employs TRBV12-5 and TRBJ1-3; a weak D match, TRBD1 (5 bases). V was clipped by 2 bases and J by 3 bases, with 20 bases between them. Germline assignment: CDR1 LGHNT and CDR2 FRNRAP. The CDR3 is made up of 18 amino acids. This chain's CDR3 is CASGLSGTWETNGNTIYF. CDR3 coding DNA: TGTGCTAGTGGTTTGTCCGGGACCTGGGAAACCAATGGAAACACCATATATTTT.

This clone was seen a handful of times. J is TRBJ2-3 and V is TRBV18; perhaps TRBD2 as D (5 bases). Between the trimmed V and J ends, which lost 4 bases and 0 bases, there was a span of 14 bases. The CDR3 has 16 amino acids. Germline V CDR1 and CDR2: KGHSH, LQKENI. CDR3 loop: CASSLWTETSTDTQYF. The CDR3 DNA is TGTGCCAGCTCACTCTGGACTGAAACTAGCACAGATACGCAGTATTTT.